Reported below is one T cell receptor (beta chain). Its antigen is undetermined. This sample was taken from a study of cytomegalovirus exposure and HLA in healthy donors. Findings and caveats of the study: In a later analysis, about 17,000 TCR beta sequences were associated with HLA alleles at 0.05 false discovery rate. Under in vitro conditions, a few CMV-associated chains were confirmed as specific for CMV antigens.

Germline V gives CDR1 SGHDN, CDR2 FVKESK. CDR3 length: 16 residues. Trimming removed 1 base from V and 7 bases from J; junction bases left unmatched: 11. 13 Jbeta primers and 60 Vbeta primers were used for the PCR. Repertoires were generated with immunoSEQ multiplex PCR, while TCRdb's copy carries only in-frame clones and drops some. The sample includes 200,000 or so clones, approximately 79% of them seen just once. The sequencing sample was made of PBMCs. This sequence was found in a man aged 45-65 years in good health and CMV-seronegative. V usage is TRBV14 and J usage is TRBJ2-7; the match to TRBD1 covers 9 bases. Written as DNA, the CDR3 is TGTGCCAGCAGCCAAGCGCCGGGACAGGGCGTTCATGAGCAGTACTTC. As protein: CASSQAPGQGVHEQYF.